Shown below are 2 T cell receptor beta chains from a single sample sequenced in a study of cytomegalovirus exposure and HLA in healthy donors. A multiplex PCR was run with 60 Vbeta primers and 13 Jbeta primers. Generated by immunoSEQ multiplex PCR, the TCRdb table keeps only in-frame clones and is missing some. The table lists tens of thousands of clones, nearly 80% of them singletons, with around 6% in the top ten. The material sequenced was PBMCs. Receptors were obtained from a female donor in good health and CMV-seronegative.

The V and J genes are TRBV6-1 and TRBJ1-6; weak D call: TRBD1 (6 bases). The germline V and J ends were trimmed by 1 base and 10 bases, with 14 bases remaining between them. The CDR3 is 15 residues long. Germline-derived CDR1 and CDR2 are MNHNS and SASEGT. As DNA, the CDR3 is TGTGCCAGCAGTGAAGTAGGGGGGGAAAGATCACCCCTCCACTTT. It specifies CASSEVGGERSPLHF.

A single count supports this clone. The V call is TRBV6-5, the J call TRBJ1-3, with TRBD1 matching 8 bases. The trim removed 0 bases at V and 4 bases at J, leaving 5 bases unmatched. The CDR3 has 16 residues. Germline loops: CDR1 MNHEY, CDR2 SVGAGI. The CDR3 loop reads CASSYSGTGGGNTIYF. CDR3 coding DNA: TGTGCCAGCAGTTACTCGGGGACAGGAGGAGGAAACACCATATATTTT.